A single sample is the source of the 12 T cell receptor beta chains below, sequenced in a study of T cell changes during pregnancy in multiple sclerosis. Clones were sequenced by immunoSEQ multiplex PCR, and TCRdb holds only the in-frame ones, with some missing. The sample holds around 48,000 clones; almost 95% are singletons and the top ten take around 0.68%. The sample was CD4+ T cells from peripheral blood mononuclear cells, taken in the third trimester of pregnancy. All receptors come from a female donor with multiple sclerosis, enrolled in a pregnancy study.

With regard to this clone: One junction end disagrees with the germline gene, perhaps due to a read error. This chain connects TRBV28 to TRBJ2-7; 7 bases align to TRBD2. The germline V gene encodes CDR1 MDHEN and CDR2 SYDVKM. CDR3 length: 13 residues. The CDR3 sequence: CASSLVGGNRPHF. In DNA form, the CDR3 reads TGTGCCAGCAGTCTCGTCGGGGGGAACCGACCGCACTTC.

This clone was seen just once. The chain carries TRBV2 and TRBJ2-7, with 8 bases fitting TRBD2. Germline trimming cut 6 bases from V and 7 bases from J; bases unmatched to any gene: 11. In germline, CDR1 is SNHLY, CDR2 FYNNEI. The CDR3 is 14 amino acids. The CDR3 region is CASSGDRRGGEQYF. CDR3 coding DNA: TGTGCCAGCAGCGGGGACCGCCGGGGGGGTGAGCAGTACTTC.

The chain carries TRBV10-3 and TRBJ2-3; 8 bases match TRBD2. The length of the CDR3 is 13 residues. Germline CDR1 ENHRY, CDR2 SYGVKD. Trimming cost V 9 bases and J 4 bases; bases outside gene matches: 6. DNA of the CDR3: TGTGCCATTTCAGCGGGAGTGGCAGATACGCAGTATTTT. It specifies CAISAGVADTQYF.

V gene TRBV28 combines with J gene TRBJ2-2; no reliable D call. Germline V gives CDR1 MDHEN, CDR2 SYDVKM. The CDR3 runs to 15 residues. Between the trimmed V and J ends, which lost 3 bases and 1 base, there was a span of 9 bases. CDR3 sequence reads: CASSFPGQNTGELFF. For the CDR3, the DNA is TGTGCCAGCAGTTTCCCCGGTCAGAACACCGGGGAGCTGTTTTTT.

The chain employs TRBV6-5 and TRBJ2-7; TRBD1 matches at 7 bases. V dropped 8 bases and J dropped 2; count of bases not matched to a gene: 9. CDR1 is MNHEY and CDR2 is SVGAGI in the germline V gene. This CDR3 contains 14 residues. This chain's CDR3 is CASSSTGRTYEQYF. DNA for the CDR3: TGTGCCAGCTCCTCGACAGGGCGAACCTACGAGCAGTACTTC.

The gene calls are TRBV28 and TRBJ2-1; D is unresolved. This CDR3 comprises 11 residues. The V end was cut by 5 bases, the J end by 13 bases, with 12 bases between. Germline V gene data show CDR1 as MDHEN and CDR2 as SYDVKM. CDR3 in DNA: TGTGCCAGCAGTGGGCAGGTTGGTCAGTTCTTC. It yields the protein CASSGQVGQFF.

The rearrangement uses TRBV29-1 and TRBJ2-2; 16 bases are shared with TRBD2. V lost 3 bases, J lost 5 bases, and 0 bases stayed unmatched. The CDR3 has 15 residues. Germline V gene data show CDR1 as SQVTM and CDR2 as ANQGSEA. The CDR3 coding sequence is TGCAGCGTTGAGGGACTAGCGGGAGGGACCGGGGAGCTGTTTTTT. This sequence encodes CSVEGLAGGTGELFF.

The chain uses TRBV9 and TRBJ1-1; D is unclear. The CDR3 totals 13 residues. Germline V gene lookup returns CDR1 SGDLS and CDR2 YYNGEE. With 4 bases removed from V and 2 bases from J, the gap between germline ends came to 9 bases. CDR3 sequence (DNA): TGTGCCAGCAGCCCTCGGGGAAACACTGAAGCTTTCTTT. Its protein product is CASSPRGNTEAFF. The variable domain in full, completed from reference TRBV9 and TRBJ1-1, reads DSGVTQTPKHLITATGQRVTLRCSPRSGDLSVYWYQQSLDQGLQFLIQYYNGEERAKGNILERFSAQQFPDLHSELNLSSLELGDSALYFCASSPRGNTEAFFGQGTRLTVV.

In its sample, this clone was seen once. The chain is built from TRBV29-1 and TRBJ2-5; 7 bases agree with TRBD1. There are 14 residues in the CDR3. V shed 0 bases, J shed 0 bases, and the junction held 1 base outside the gene matches. Per germline, CDR1 SQVTM and CDR2 ANQGSEA. This chain's CDR3 is CSVEETGDQETQYF. CDR3 in DNA: TGCAGCGTTGAAGAAACAGGGGACCAAGAGACCCAGTACTTC. Based on the CDR3 plus reference TRBV29-1 and TRBJ2-5, the full variable domain is SAVISQKPSRDICQRGTSLTIQCQVDSQVTMMFWYRQQPGQSLTLIATANQGSEATYESGFVIDKFPISRPNLTFSTLTVSNMSPEDSSIYLCSVEETGDQETQYFGPGTRLLVL.

The chain carries TRBV10-3 and TRBJ2-1; 7 positions match TRBD1. The length of the CDR3 is 14 residues. Germline assignment: CDR1 ENHRY and CDR2 SYGVKD. The V gene end was trimmed by 9 bases and the J gene end by 0 bases; junction bases not matched to a gene: 5. As DNA, the CDR3 is TGTGCCATTACAGGGGATAGCTCCTACAATGAGCAGTTCTTC. Translated: CAITGDSSYNEQFF.

The rearrangement joins TRBV19 to TRBJ2-2; 7 bases line up with TRBD2. This CDR3 region has 15 residues. Germline assignment: CDR1 LNHDA and CDR2 SQIVND (reference sequence). With 5 bases clipped from V and 3 bases from J, the junction kept 6 bases outside the gene matches. The CDR3 sequence: CASSPGLQYTGELFF. The CDR3 DNA reads as TGTGCCAGTAGTCCGGGACTACAATACACCGGGGAGCTGTTTTTT.

The gene calls are TRBV5-1 and TRBJ1-3; 8 positions match TRBD1. The CDR3 runs to 17 residues. With V trimmed by 4 bases and J by 0 bases, 9 bases remained unmatched. From germline, CDR1 is SGHRS and CDR2 YFSETQ. In nucleotides, the CDR3 is TGCGCCAGCAGCCTCGGACAGGGTAGCCCCTCTGGAAACACCATATATTTT. This gives the protein CASSLGQGSPSGNTIYF. Together with reference TRBV5-1 and TRBJ1-3, the CDR3 gives the full variable domain: KAGVTQTPRYLIKTRGQQVTLSCSPISGHRSVSWYQQTPGQGLQFLFEYFSETQRNKGNFPGRFSGRQFSNSRSEMNVSTLELGDSALYLCASSLGQGSPSGNTIYFGEGSWLTVV.